The 27 T cell receptor beta chains given below trace back to one sample, sequenced in a study of blood T cell repertoires in COVID-19. The data were produced by immunoSEQ multiplex PCR, yet TCRdb's version contains in-frame clones alone and is incomplete. The sample has roughly 120,000 clones, roughly 86% seen once; the top ten hold about 5%. Sequences were obtained from peripheral blood. These TCRs come from a human donor in a cohort sampled during active COVID-19.

V and J are TRBV7-3 and TRBJ2-7; 7 nucleotides match TRBD2. CDR1 is SGHTA, CDR2 FQGTGA, per germline. The CDR3 totals 13 residues. V shed 2 bases, J shed 7 bases, and the junction held 5 bases outside the gene matches. CDR3 residues: CASSLGWEGEQYF. The CDR3 DNA is TGTGCCAGCAGCTTAGGTTGGGAGGGGGAGCAGTACTTC.

This chain uses TRBV18 with TRBJ1-5; TRBD1 might be the D (6 bases). Germline loops: CDR1 KGHSH, CDR2 LQKENI. The V gene lost 3 bases and the J gene lost 5 bases, with 14 bases spanning the gap. The CDR3 loop spans 15 amino acids. The chain's CDR3 is CASSPQRGGDQPQHF. CDR3 sequence (DNA): TGTGCCAGCTCACCCCAGCGAGGGGGGGATCAGCCCCAGCATTTT. The full variable domain, rest sourced from reference TRBV18 and TRBJ1-5, is NAGVMQNPRHLVRRRGQEARLRCSPMKGHSHVYWYRQLPEEGLKFMVYLQKENIIDESGMPKERFSAEFPKEGPSILRIQQVVRGDSAAYFCASSPQRGGDQPQHFGDGTRLSIL.

The chain uses TRBV28 and TRBJ2-1; 7 nucleotides agree with TRBD2. Germline V CDR1 and CDR2: MDHEN, SYDVKM. The CDR3 spans 15 residues. V lost 6 bases to trimming and J lost 4 bases; unmatched junction nucleotides: 9. The CDR3: CASRTWASGYNEQFF. The CDR3 region has the DNA TGTGCCAGCAGGACTTGGGCTAGCGGATACAATGAGCAGTTCTTC.

This rearrangement joins TRBV7-2 to TRBJ2-7; 9 bases map to TRBD1. The V gene's germline CDR1 is SGHTA and CDR2 FQGNSA. CDR3 length equals 14 residues. Trimming cost V 1 base and J 6 bases; bases outside gene matches: 4. The CDR3, as DNA: TGTGCCAGCAGCTTAGTGGGGACAGGGTCCGAGCAGTACTTC. Protein product: CASSLVGTGSEQYF.

The rearrangement links TRBV7-2 to TRBJ1-2; 9 nucleotides agree with TRBD1. Germline V gene lookup returns CDR1 SGHTA and CDR2 FQGNSA. The CDR3 loop spans 14 amino acids. Germline trimming cut 5 bases from V and 7 bases from J; bases unmatched to any gene: 8. The CDR3 region has the DNA TGTGCCAGCAGCGCCCGGGACAGGGTGGCTGGCTACACCTTC. Its translation is CASSARDRVAGYTF.

Here the CDR3 DNA reads TGTGCCAGCAGCTTACGGGACATCACAGATACGCAGTATTTT. Protein: CASSLRDITDTQYF. The rearrangement links TRBV7-9 to TRBJ2-3, with a tentative D call TRBD1 (6 bases). CDR3 length equals 14 residues. V was cut by 2 bases and J by 2 bases, with 8 bases left in between. Looked up from germline, CDR1 is SEHNR and CDR2 is FQNEAQ (reference sequence).

The chain couples TRBV5-1 to TRBJ1-3; 12 nucleotides agree with TRBD1. CDR1 is SGHRS and CDR2 is YFSETQ in the germline V gene. J was trimmed by 5 bases and V by 4 bases; bases with no gene match: 4. The CDR3 has 15 residues. As DNA, the CDR3 is TGCGCCAGCAGCCGTGGGACAGGGGGCCGAAACACCATATATTTT. Protein product: CASSRGTGGRNTIYF.

The rearrangement uses TRBV11-2 and TRBJ2-7, with a possible D match to TRBD1 (6 bases). CDR3 length: 15 amino acids. Germline lookup yields CDR1 SGHAT and CDR2 FQNNGV. V was pared by 1 base and J by 5 bases, with 15 bases between. The CDR3 DNA reads as TGTGCCAGCAGCTTAGTAGGGGGAGCTGTCCACGAGCAGTACTTC. Translated, it gives CASSLVGGAVHEQYF. Variable domain in full (rest from reference TRBV11-2 and TRBJ2-7): EAGVAQSPRYKIIEKRQSVAFWCNPISGHATLYWYQQILGQGPKLLIQFQNNGVVDDSQLPKDRFSAERLKGVDSTLKIQPAKLEDSAVYLCASSLVGGAVHEQYFGPGTRLTVT.

Only one count was recorded for this clone. This chain connects TRBV3-1 (or the pseudogene TRBV3-2) to TRBJ2-5; 8 nucleotides agree with TRBD2. CDR3 length: 14 residues. V was pared by 4 bases and J by 4 bases, with 5 bases of the junction left unmatched. Germline assignment: CDR1 LGHDT and CDR2 YNNKEL (reference sequence). CDR3 coding DNA: TGTGCCAGCAGCCGGGGAGCGGGAGTAGAGACCCAGTACTTC. It translates to CASSRGAGVETQYF.

This clone was counted once. The chain employs TRBV11-2 and TRBJ1-1; maybe TRBD1 (6 bases). The germline gives CDR1 SGHAT, CDR2 FQNNGV. The CDR3 spans 14 residues. Trimming stripped 0 bases from V and 4 bases from J, with 9 bases between. As DNA, the CDR3 is TGTGCCAGCAGCTTAGACACAGGGAGCACTGAAGCTTTCTTT. This sequence encodes CASSLDTGSTEAFF.

The CDR3 loop reads CASSQDWNSLMNTEAFF. The DNA for the CDR3 is TGCGCCAGCAGCCAAGATTGGAACAGCTTGATGAACACTGAAGCTTTCTTT. The chain joins TRBV4-1 to TRBJ1-1; D uncertain. CDR1 MGHRA and CDR2 YSYEKL come from the germline V gene. V was cut by 0 bases and J by 0 bases, with 14 bases left in between. The CDR3 has 17 residues.

This clone was picked up a small number of times. The chain links TRBV5-6 to TRBJ1-6; possibly TRBD1 for D (5 bases). Per germline, CDR1 SGHDT and CDR2 YYEEEE. V gave up 4 bases and J gave up 1 base, with 12 bases separating them. The CDR3 sequence is 16 residues long. The chain's CDR3 is CASSRKDTSYNSPLHF. The CDR3 DNA reads as TGTGCCAGCAGCCGGAAGGACACATCCTATAATTCACCCCTCCACTTT.

The chain uses TRBV28 and TRBJ1-1; no clear D gene. In germline, CDR1 is MDHEN, CDR2 SYDVKM. V dropped 8 bases and J dropped 4 bases, with 14 bases sitting between them. The CDR3 runs 13 residues. The CDR3 region has the DNA TGTGCCAGCGGGAGCCCTGGTGGCACTGAAGCTTTCTTT. Translated: CASGSPGGTEAFF.

The gene calls are TRBV14 and TRBJ2-1; TRBD2 agrees at 11 bases. The CDR3 is made up of 18 amino acids. The ends lost 1 base at V and 10 bases at J; junction bases unmatched: 15. From germline, CDR1 is SGHDN and CDR2 FVKESK. CDR3 bases: TGTGCCAGCAGCCAAGGGAGGTCCCTAGCGGGAGGCCGGTGGGAGCAGTTCTTC. Its protein product is CASSQGRSLAGGRWEQFF.

The chain employs TRBV10-2 and TRBJ1-6, with 9 nucleotides matching TRBD1. V lost 6 bases, J lost 8 bases, and 2 bases stayed unmatched. CDR3 length: 13 residues. Germline loops: CDR1 WSHSY, CDR2 SAAADI. CDR3 sequence reads: CASRRDRDSPLHF. CDR3 bases: TGCGCCAGCAGGAGGGACAGGGATTCACCCCTCCACTTT.

The genes are TRBV2 and TRBJ2-7; the match to TRBD1 covers 7 bases. The junction had 13 bases not matched to a gene; V was cut back by 3 bases and J by 5 bases. CDR1 and CDR2 (germline): SNHLY, FYNNEI. The CDR3 extends over 16 amino acids. CDR3 residues: CASSDGQAPLIDEQYF. As DNA, the CDR3 is TGTGCCAGCAGTGATGGACAGGCCCCGCTGATCGACGAGCAGTACTTC. The full variable domain, completed using reference TRBV2 and TRBJ2-7, is EPEVTQTPSHQVTQMGQEVILRCVPISNHLYFYWYRQILGQKVEFLVSFYNNEISEKSEIFDDQFSVERPDGSNFTLKIRSTKLEDSAMYFCASSDGQAPLIDEQYFGPGTRLTVT.

The chain has TRBV6-5 and TRBJ2-1; TRBD1 aligns across 11 bases. Unmatched junction bases numbered 4, after V lost 5 bases and J lost 7 bases. Germline V lookup: CDR1 MNHEY, CDR2 SVGAGI. The CDR3 is 14 amino acids. The CDR3 spells CASSRDRGGNEQFF. CDR3 in DNA: TGTGCCAGCAGTCGGGACAGGGGGGGAAATGAGCAGTTCTTC.

The chain employs TRBV5-1 and TRBJ2-2; 12 positions match TRBD2. Per germline, CDR1 SGHRS and CDR2 YFSETQ. The ends lost 0 bases at V and 5 bases at J; junction bases unmatched: 11. The CDR3 runs to 19 residues. The CDR3 DNA sequence: TGCGCCAGCAGCTTGGAAGGACTAGCGGGGCCCACCCGAACCGGGGAGCTGTTTTTT. Its protein product is CASSLEGLAGPTRTGELFF.

The rearrangement uses TRBV11-2 and TRBJ2-3; 7 bases are shared with TRBD2. Germline V gene sequence: CDR1 SGHAT, CDR2 FQNNGV. Germline trimming cut 4 bases from V and 2 bases from J; bases unmatched to any gene: 6. This CDR3 has 15 residues. Here the CDR3 reads CASSWGSGITDTQYF. For the CDR3, the DNA is TGTGCCAGCAGCTGGGGGAGCGGGATCACAGATACGCAGTATTTT.

The V and J genes are TRBV7-2 and TRBJ2-6, with a weak D call TRBD2 (5 bases). Trimming stripped 2 bases from V and 0 bases from J, with 14 bases between. Germline CDR1 SGHTA, CDR2 FQGNSA. CDR3 length equals 18 residues. The CDR3 nucleotides read TGTGCCAGCAGCTTAATAGATGTTACTAGCTCTGGGGCCAACGTCCTGACTTTC. This codes for CASSLIDVTSSGANVLTF.

CDR3 bases: TGTGCCAGCGGGCTAGCGGACTACAATGAGCAGTTCTTC. Its protein is CASGLADYNEQFF. The chain recombines TRBV12-3 or TRBV12-4 with TRBJ2-1; the match to TRBD2 covers 7 bases. Trimming removed 8 bases from V and 3 bases from J; junction bases left unmatched: 4. The CDR3 consists of 13 residues.

CDR3 loop: CASTRGRNQPQHF. CDR3 coding DNA: TGTGCCAGCACACGTGGTCGCAATCAGCCCCAGCATTTT. This sequence joins TRBV19 and TRBJ1-5; no firm D call. This CDR3 is 13 amino acids long. Germline loops: CDR1 LNHDA, CDR2 SQIVND (reference sequence). Trimming shortened V by 9 bases and J by 2 bases, and 11 bases separated the two germline ends.

In regard to this clone: Its ends do not fully match the called genes, so a read error is possible. Other DNA variants within this sample encode the same CDR3. This rearrangement joins TRBV7-6 to TRBJ1-1; D is uncertain. This CDR3 is 14 amino acids long. Looked up from germline, CDR1 is SGHVS and CDR2 is FNYEAQ. CDR3 bases: TGTGCCAGTAGCTTCGGGAGGAGGAACACTGAAGCTTTCTTT. Encoded protein: CASSFGRRNTEAFF.

This chain connects TRBV15 to TRBJ2-5, with D possibly matching TRBD2 (5 bases). V gave up 0 bases and J gave up 5 bases, with 13 bases separating them. CDR1 LNHNV and CDR2 YYDKDF come from the germline V gene (reference sequence). The CDR3 contains 15 residues. The CDR3, as DNA: TGTGCCACCAGCAGAGATCGGGGTTTCGTCGAGACCCAGTACTTC. It specifies CATSRDRGFVETQYF.

V usage is TRBV28 and J usage is TRBJ1-2, with no clear D. The V and J ends lost 3 bases and 4 bases respectively, with 15 bases between them. Germline V lookup: CDR1 MDHEN, CDR2 SYDVKM. The CDR3 length is 15 residues. The CDR3 DNA reads TGTGCCAGCAGTTTTACAGAAGGTTCATTCTATGGCTACACCTTC. Residues: CASSFTEGSFYGYTF.

The V call is TRBV14, the J call TRBJ2-7, with 7 bases identical to TRBD1. This CDR3 region has 15 residues. Losses at the gene ends were 4 bases for V and 1 base for J; bases not matched to a gene: 7. Germline assignment: CDR1 SGHDN and CDR2 FVKESK. The CDR3 protein is CASSLRDSLSYEQYF. CDR3 nucleotides: TGTGCCAGCAGCCTCAGGGACAGCTTGTCCTACGAGCAGTACTTC.

This chain joins TRBV7-6 and TRBJ1-3; D not resolved. Germline V gene lookup returns CDR1 SGHVS and CDR2 FNYEAQ. The CDR3 loop spans 14 amino acids. V was shortened by 5 bases and J by 0 bases, with 8 bases between the two germline ends. DNA of the CDR3: TGTGCCAGCAGCCCAGAAATCTCTGGAAACACCATATATTTT. Protein product: CASSPEISGNTIYF.